This entry lists 4 T cell receptor beta chains sequenced from one sample in a study of tumor-infiltrating lymphocytes in primary liver carcinoma. The study co-extracted DNA and RNA from around 20-30 mg of unsorted bulk tissue. From roughly 470 ng total RNA, TCR beta cDNA was generated with a primer in the constant region. Modified slightly, ARM-PCR produced TCR beta libraries over three nested multiplex PCR rounds. The first two PCR rounds used TRBV1-TRBV30 primers with a Cbeta primer, approximately 9 cycles each. From the multiplex PCR reads, TCRdb called clonotypes with MiXCR, one entry per CDR3 protein. The repertoire holds 100,000 or so distinct CDR3 sequences, with roughly 80% as singletons. Sequencing used liver tumor tissue from sampling region 3. Described subset: tumor region T3, left-lateral pole. These TCRs come from a middle-aged man with primary liver carcinoma and hepatitis B virus infection.

The chain carries TRBV30 and TRBJ2-3; the match to TRBD2 covers 12 bases. There are 17 residues in the CDR3. Germline lookup yields CDR1 GTSNPN and CDR2 SVGIG (reference sequence). The DNA for the CDR3 is TGTACATGGTCTTCTAGCGGGAGGGCCTTAGGAGGAGATACGCAGTATTTT. This gives the protein CTWSSSGRALGGDTQYF.

The chain is built from TRBV29-1 and TRBJ2-4, with D unresolved. CDR3 length: 13 residues. Germline V gene sequence: CDR1 SQVTM, CDR2 ANQGSEA. CDR3 residues: CRGLGGLKNIQYF. The CDR3 bases are TGCAGGGGATTAGGTGGGCTGAAGAACATTCAGTACTTC.

In regard to this clonotype: As the CDR3 is not closed by the conserved phenylalanine or tryptophan, this likely results from a read error. Here the CDR3 reads CSVALPQAYKQYL. The CDR3 bases are TGCAGCGTTGCCCTCCCACAGGCCTACAAGCAGTACCTC. This chain connects TRBV29-1 to TRBJ2-7; TRBD1 might be the D (5 bases). The CDR3 runs to 13 residues. CDR1 SQVTM and CDR2 ANQGSEA come from the germline V gene.

This chain connects TRBV6-5 to TRBJ2-6; no clear D gene. This CDR3 is built from 17 residues. CDR1 and CDR2 (germline): MNHEY, SVGAGI. Deletions cut 4 bases from V and 1 base from J, with 14 bases between. The CDR3 is CASSLDSGSSGANVLTF. Here the CDR3 DNA reads TGTGCCAGCAGTTTGGATTCTGGATCATCTGGGGCCAACGTCCTGACTTTC.